This is a list of T cell receptor beta chains from one sample in a study of spatial heterogeneity in lung cancer. Using its own MiXCR run on the 5' RACE reads, TCRdb lists one record per CDR3 protein. The data contain tens of thousands of distinct CDR3 sequences, about 12% of them singletons. This sample comprised PBMCs, obtained at surgery. All receptors come from a male donor with early-stage non-small cell lung cancer. Both conserved end residues are part of each CDR3. A D gene is named only where the DNA matches it firmly. Part of the rows lack a size; the others show once, few, many or a class for expanded clones.

DNA	CDR3	V	J	D	size
TGCGCCAGCAGCCAATGGGCTCGGAACACCGGGGAGCTGTTTTTT	CASSQWARNTGELFF	TRBV4-3	TRBJ2-2	-	few
TGTGCCAGCAGATACGCCGGGACAGGAAATCAGCCCCAGCATTTT	CASRYAGTGNQPQHF	TRBV6-2/TRBV6-3	TRBJ1-5	TRBD1	few
TGTGCCAGCAGCTCCAAACTGATGGGTGAGCAGTTCTTC	CASSSKLMGEQFF	TRBV7-3	TRBJ2-1	-	-
TGTGCCAGCAGTACGGGCAATCAGCCCCAGCATTTT	CASSTGNQPQHF	TRBV6-2/TRBV6-3	TRBJ1-5	-	many
TGTGCCAGCAGCTTAAAGCGGGAGACCACCGGGGAGCTGTTTTTT	CASSLKRETTGELFF	TRBV7-9	TRBJ2-2	TRBD2	-
TGTGCCAGCAGTTGGGGCGACGATGGCTACACCTTC	CASSWGDDGYTF	TRBV6-1	TRBJ1-2	-	-
TGTGCCATCAGAGAGACAGATTTTGCCTACGAGCAGTACTTC	CAIRETDFAYEQYF	TRBV10-3	TRBJ2-7	-	few
TGTGCCAGTAGTATGTTAGCGGGACTAGCGGGGGCCCATGAGCAGTTCTTC	CASSMLAGLAGAHEQFF	TRBV19	TRBJ2-1	TRBD2	few
TGCAGCGTTGGCCAGATGAACACTGAAGCTTTCTTT	CSVGQMNTEAFF	TRBV29-1	TRBJ1-1	-	many
TGTGCCAGCAGCTTAGCCGCAAATGAGCAGTTCTTC	CASSLAANEQFF	TRBV11-2	TRBJ2-1	-	-
TGTGCCAGCAGCACGACAAGCAATCAGCCCCAGCATTTT	CASSTTSNQPQHF	TRBV12-3/TRBV12-4	TRBJ1-5	-	few
TGCGCCAGCAGCTTCCTTACAGGGGGCTCATCTGGAAACACCATATATTTT	CASSFLTGGSSGNTIYF	TRBV5-1	TRBJ1-3	TRBD1	-
TGTGCCACCAGCTCCCACGGCGAAAAACTGTTTTTT	CATSSHGEKLFF	TRBV15	TRBJ1-4	-	few
TGCGCCAGCAGCTTGGACTGGGCGCAAAGCACAGATACGCAGTATTTT	CASSLDWAQSTDTQYF	TRBV5-1	TRBJ2-3	-	many
TGTGCCAGCAGTTTAACAGGGACGAACACTGAAGCTTTCTTT	CASSLTGTNTEAFF	TRBV12-3/TRBV12-4	TRBJ1-1	-	many
TGTGCCAGCAGCTTGCTCAGGGAAACCTACAATGAGCAGTTCTTC	CASSLLRETYNEQFF	TRBV5-6	TRBJ2-1	-	many
TGCGCCAGCAGCCAAGAAGTCCGCACAGATACGCAGTATTTT	CASSQEVRTDTQYF	TRBV4-3	TRBJ2-3	-	few
TGTGCCAGCAGCTTAGGGGGTTCCGTAAACACTGAAGCTTTCTTT	CASSLGGSVNTEAFF	TRBV7-2	TRBJ1-1	-	-
TGCAGCGTACGTCAGGACACCAACACCGGGGAGCTGTTTTTT	CSVRQDTNTGELFF	TRBV29-1	TRBJ2-2	-	few
TGTGCCAGCAGCTTAGAAGTTGTGGCGGGGGGTTACAATGAGCAGTTCTTC	CASSLEVVAGGYNEQFF	TRBV7-8	TRBJ2-1	TRBD2	many
TGTGCCAGCAGGAGCGGGAGGGTTTCTACTAATGAAAAACTGTTTTTT	CASRSGRVSTNEKLFF	TRBV27	TRBJ1-4	-	-
TGTGCCAGCAGCCAAGCTGAGTCCGAGCAGTACTTC	CASSQAESEQYF	TRBV3-1	TRBJ2-7	-	-
TGTGCCAGCCGCAAAATTGGCGGTAACACAGATACGCAGTATTTT	CASRKIGGNTDTQYF	TRBV7-2	TRBJ2-3	-	many
TGTGCCAGCAGTCCCCATCGAGGCGGGGTCGACGCAGATACGCAGTATTTT	CASSPHRGGVDADTQYF	TRBV12-3/TRBV12-4	TRBJ2-3	-	-
TGTGCCAGCAGCCAATCTCGGACAGGAGACTATGAAAAACTGTTTTTT	CASSQSRTGDYEKLFF	TRBV16	TRBJ1-4	TRBD1	-
TGTGCCAGCAGCTTGGGGCCGGGACAGGGACAGCCCCAGCATTTT	CASSLGPGQGQPQHF	TRBV7-6	TRBJ1-5	TRBD1	few
TGTGCCAGCAGTCCCCGAAGGGAGCAGTACTTC	CASSPRREQYF	TRBV6-6	TRBJ2-7	-	few
TGCGCCAGCACCGAAAGGATTTCCAATTCACCCCTCCACTTT	CASTERISNSPLHF	TRBV5-1	TRBJ1-6	-	-
TGCGCCAGCAGCCAAGAATACGCAGCTTACTCCTACGAGCAGTACTTC	CASSQEYAAYSYEQYF	TRBV4-3	TRBJ2-7	-	-
TGTGCCAGCAGTCTAACTAGCGGGGGGATCAATGAGCAGTTCTTC	CASSLTSGGINEQFF	TRBV6-2/TRBV6-3	TRBJ2-1	TRBD2	few
TGTGCCAGCAGCCGATCATCCACTGAAGCTTTCTTT	CASSRSSTEAFF	TRBV7-2	TRBJ1-1	-	-
TGCGCCAGCAGCCGAGGCGGGAGTAATGAGCAGTTCTTC	CASSRGGSNEQFF	TRBV5-1	TRBJ2-1	TRBD2	-
TGTGCCAGCAGCCTCTTGGGAGGGGTGCAGTACTTC	CASSLLGGVQYF	TRBV7-2	TRBJ2-7	TRBD2	few
TGTGCCAGCAGTTTATCGCAGGTATCAGGCACAGATACGCAGTATTTT	CASSLSQVSGTDTQYF	TRBV27	TRBJ2-3	-	many
TGTGCCAGCAGTTTAGCGTACTACGAGCAGTACTTC	CASSLAYYEQYF	TRBV12-3/TRBV12-4	TRBJ2-7	-	few
TGCGCCAGCAGCCTTGGCCGTGGTACGCAGTATTTT	CASSLGRGTQYF	TRBV4-3	TRBJ2-3	-	-
TGCGCCAGCAGCCAGACAGGGACCTCTCAAAAACTGTTTTTT	CASSQTGTSQKLFF	TRBV5-1	TRBJ1-4	TRBD1	few
TGTGCCAGCAGCTTAGGAGGACGGGATAATTCACCCCTCCACTTT	CASSLGGRDNSPLHF	TRBV7-9	TRBJ1-6	-	few
TGTGCCAGCAGTTCCCTAGGGGGGGATGGAAACATTCAGTACTTC	CASSSLGGDGNIQYF	TRBV5-4	TRBJ2-4	-	few
TGTGCCAGCAGTGAATTAAGGACATCCAACACCGGGGAGCTGTTTTTT	CASSELRTSNTGELFF	TRBV25-1	TRBJ2-2	-	once
TGTGCCAGCGTAGATAGCGGGAGTAGGAGCACAGATACGCAGTATTTT	CASVDSGSRSTDTQYF	TRBV13	TRBJ2-3	TRBD2	-
TGTGCCAGCAGTCCCGACCCTATCAAGCCCCAGCATTTT	CASSPDPIKPQHF	TRBV28	TRBJ1-5	-	-
TGTGCCTGGAGTCGACAGGGGCTCTATGGCTACACCTTC	CAWSRQGLYGYTF	TRBV30	TRBJ1-2	TRBD1	many
TGTGCCAGCAGCTTAGATCTAAGGTCACCCCTCCACTTT	CASSLDLRSPLHF	TRBV7-9	TRBJ1-6	-	-
TGCGCCAGCAGCCTCGTAGCGGGAGGTCTCCACTATGAGCAGTTCTTC	CASSLVAGGLHYEQFF	TRBV5-1	TRBJ2-1	TRBD2	once
TGTGCCAGTAAACGACGGGCGGGGAATCAGCCCCAGCATTTT	CASKRRAGNQPQHF	TRBV19	TRBJ1-5	-	-
TGTGCCAGCAGTCCCGGGACTTTCGAGCAGTACTTC	CASSPGTFEQYF	TRBV12-3/TRBV12-4	TRBJ2-7	-	-
TGTGCCAGCAGCGTAGCCGTTAAGGTGAACGAGCAGTACTTC	CASSVAVKVNEQYF	TRBV9	TRBJ2-7	-	many
TGTGCCACCAGCAGAGATCCAGCCTCTGGAAACACCATATATTTT	CATSRDPASGNTIYF	TRBV15	TRBJ1-3	-	once
TGTGCCAGCAGCCAACAAGCGGCTGGGGCCAACGTCCTGACTTTC	CASSQQAAGANVLTF	TRBV3-1	TRBJ2-6	-	-
TGTGCCAGCAGTTCAACGTACACAGGGACGGACACTGAAGCTTTCTTT	CASSSTYTGTDTEAFF	TRBV27	TRBJ1-1	-	many
TGTGCCAGCTCACACTGGGTACGGCAAGAGACCCAGTACTTC	CASSHWVRQETQYF	TRBV14	TRBJ2-5	-	-
TGTGCTAGTGGTTTGGTAGAGAGAAATCAGCCCCAGCATTTT	CASGLVERNQPQHF	TRBV12-5	TRBJ1-5	-	few
TGTGCCAGCAGCTTATCGGGGGGGGCCTTCTACAATGAGCAGTTCTTC	CASSLSGGAFYNEQFF	TRBV11-2	TRBJ2-1	TRBD2	-
TGTGCCATCAGTGAGTCAAAAAGGAGCGGCTACACCTTC	CAISESKRSGYTF	TRBV10-3	TRBJ1-2	-	-